The rows below give T cell receptor beta chains drawn from one sample of a study of radiotherapy plus CTLA-4 blockade in lung cancer. TCRdb keeps only in-frame clones here, not all; method: immunoSEQ multiplex PCR. The repertoire consists of roughly 32,000 clones, with 70% occurring once and the leading ten covering 4%. The source was peripheral blood, collected from a patient treated with radiotherapy plus ipilimumab. Source of these receptors: a human donor with non-small cell lung cancer who had stable disease on radiotherapy plus ipilimumab. CDR3s include the opening cysteine and the closing phenylalanine or tryptophan. D genes are given only for firm matches. For some rows the clone size is stated as once, few or many, or as a class when expanded; others skip it.

D gene,V gene,clone size,J gene,CDR3 DNA,CDR3 protein
-,TRBV4-1,few,TRBJ2-7,TGCGCCAGCAGCCAAAGCTCGGGGACTCTCTACGAGCAGTACTTC,CASSQSSGTLYEQYF
TRBD1,TRBV4-1,-,TRBJ2-7,TGCGCCAGCAGCCCCCGTCTACAGGGGGGAGGCTACGAGCAGTACTTC,CASSPRLQGGGYEQYF
-,TRBV4-1,few,TRBJ1-5,TGCGCCAGCAGCCGAGAGGGACATGGGATCAATCAGCCCCAGCATTTT,CASSREGHGINQPQHF
-,TRBV6-5,few,TRBJ1-1,TGTGCCAGCAGTTATGACGGTATCGAAGCTTTCTTT,CASSYDGIEAFF
TRBD1,TRBV4-2,-,TRBJ2-3,TGTGCCAGCAGCCAAGATAGGACAGGGGCCTCCAATACGCAGTATTTT,CASSQDRTGASNTQYF
-,TRBV5-4,once,TRBJ2-7,TGTGCCAGCAGCTTGGCGTTTTCCTACGAGCAGTACTTC,CASSLAFSYEQYF
-,TRBV29-1,-,TRBJ1-1,TGCAGCGTTGCGAACATGAACACTGAAGCTTTCTTT,CSVANMNTEAFF
TRBD1,TRBV28,-,TRBJ1-5,TGTGCCAGCAGTTTAGGGGAGGGGGCTTGGGATCAGCCCCAGCATTTT,CASSLGEGAWDQPQHF
-,TRBV2,-,TRBJ2-3,TGTGCCAGCAGTGCACAGAAGTTCGATACGCAGTATTTT,CASSAQKFDTQYF
-,TRBV6-6,-,TRBJ2-3,TGTGCCAGCAGTCTTTCAGGGGCCAGCACAGATACGCAGTATTTT,CASSLSGASTDTQYF
TRBD2,TRBV27,once,TRBJ2-3,TGTGCCAGCAGTTCCCGACTAGCGGGAGCATCAGATACGCAGTATTTT,CASSSRLAGASDTQYF
-,TRBV7-2,-,TRBJ2-5,TGTGCCAGCAGCTTTCACCACCAAGAGACCCAGTACTTC,CASSFHHQETQYF
TRBD1,TRBV7-2,-,TRBJ2-5,TGTGCCAGCAGCTTTTATGTGGGACAGGGGGGAGAGACCCAGTACTTC,CASSFYVGQGGETQYF
-,TRBV11-3,-,TRBJ1-1,TGTGCCAGCAGCTACCCGCCGGGGACCACTGAAGCTTTCTTT,CASSYPPGTTEAFF
-,TRBV25-1,-,TRBJ1-4,TGTGCCAGCAGTGACACAACTAATGAAAAACTGTTTTTT,CASSDTTNEKLFF
-,TRBV19,-,TRBJ1-1,TGTGCCAGTAGTAGTGCGGATCCTGAAGCTTTCTTT,CASSSADPEAFF
TRBD1,TRBV14,-,TRBJ1-2,TGTGCCAGCAGCCTCAATACAGGGGGCGGTGGCTACACCTTC,CASSLNTGGGGYTF
TRBD2,TRBV6-5,-,TRBJ2-7,TGTGCCAGCAGCTCTAGACTAGCGGCGACCTACGAGCAGTACTTC,CASSSRLAATYEQYF
-,TRBV9,-,TRBJ2-6,TGTGCCAGCAGCGATCCTTTGGCTACTGGGGCCAACGTCCTGACTTTC,CASSDPLATGANVLTF
TRBD1,TRBV5-1,-,TRBJ2-7,TGCGCCAGCAGCTCAACAGGGGGCTCCTACGAGCAGTACTTC,CASSSTGGSYEQYF
-,TRBV7-9,-,TRBJ1-5,TGTGCCAGCAGCTTAGCGGGCACCAATCAGCCCCAGCATTTT,CASSLAGTNQPQHF
TRBD2,TRBV29-1,-,TRBJ2-1,TGCAGCGTTGTAGGGTCTAGCGGGAGAACCTACAATGAGCAGTTCTTC,CSVVGSSGRTYNEQFF
TRBD1,TRBV6-5,-,TRBJ1-5,TGTGCCAGCAGTTCAAGGGACAGGGGGCCTAGTCAGCCCCAGCATTTT,CASSSRDRGPSQPQHF
TRBD1,TRBV27,-,TRBJ2-1,TGTGCCACCTCTCGGACAGGGTGGTTTACGGGTGAGCAGTTCTTC,CATSRTGWFTGEQFF
-,TRBV5-1,-,TRBJ1-4,TGCGCCAGCAGCTTGGCTCGGAGGACAGATGAAAAACTGTTTTTT,CASSLARRTDEKLFF
-,TRBV27,-,TRBJ2-7,TGTGCCAGCACCACAGGGACCCCCCCCTACGAGCAGTACTTC,CASTTGTPPYEQYF
-,TRBV27,-,TRBJ1-2,TGTGCCAGCAGTTTAAAGCCCGTGGAGAACTATGGCTACACCTTC,CASSLKPVENYGYTF
-,TRBV2,-,TRBJ2-7,TGTGCCAGCAAGGAACGGGAGAGCTCCTACGAGCAGTACTTC,CASKERESSYEQYF